The 17 T cell receptor beta chains below all came from one sample that was sequenced in a study of T cells after yellow fever vaccination. Each CDR3 protein gets one entry after TCRdb re-called the 5' RACE reads with MiXCR. The sample carries about 300,000 distinct CDR3 sequences, roughly 6.8% recorded once. Specimen: PBMCs, collected about 41 days after the first yellow fever vaccination. The source of these receptors is a man aged 18 to 29 who received the YFV17D yellow fever vaccine.

This clonotype was picked up a small number of times. The rearrangement joins TRBV11-1 to TRBJ2-5; 15 nucleotides agree with TRBD2. This CDR3 spans 18 amino acids. The V segment lost 5 bases and the J segment 5 bases; nucleotides outside the gene matches: 12. Per the germline V gene, CDR1 is SGHAT and CDR2 is FQDESV (reference sequence). In DNA, the CDR3 is TGTGCCAGCAGCAACTTGGGACTAGCGGGGGGCTGGTCGGAGACCCAGTACTTC. Translating it yields CASSNLGLAGGWSETQYF.

The genes are TRBV5-6 and TRBJ2-5, with TRBD1 matching over 8 bases. V dropped 2 bases and J dropped 3; count of bases not matched to a gene: 6. The germline gives CDR1 SGHDT, CDR2 YYEEEE. The CDR3 length is 15 residues. The CDR3 loop reads CASSFLDRAEETQYF. Here the CDR3 DNA reads TGTGCCAGCAGCTTCTTGGACAGGGCCGAAGAGACCCAGTACTTC. The full variable domain, in which reference TRBV5-6 and TRBJ2-5 provide the parts outside the CDR3, is DAGVTQSPTHLIKTRGQQVTLRCSPKSGHDTVSWYQQALGQGPQFIFQYYEEEERQRGNFPDRFSGHQFPNYSSELNVNALLLGDSALYLCASSFLDRAEETQYFGPGTRLLVL.

This clonotype has more than one count but fewer than ten. The rearrangement links TRBV6-2 or TRBV6-3 to TRBJ2-7, with 7 bases that match TRBD1. The length of the CDR3 is 17 residues. V trimming: 0 bases; J trimming: 2 bases; junction bases outside the gene matches: 10. Germline V gives CDR1 MNHEY, CDR2 SVGEGT. CDR3 protein: CASSYSSGTVATYEQYF. CDR3 sequence (DNA): TGTGCCAGCAGTTACTCGAGTGGGACAGTTGCAACCTACGAGCAGTACTTC.

In this sample, this clonotype turned up many times. This rearrangement joins TRBV7-9 to TRBJ2-5, with 7 bases lining up with TRBD1. Germline assignment: CDR1 SEHNR and CDR2 FQNEAQ (reference sequence). The CDR3 covers 12 residues. The CDR3 reads CAFPTGRETQYF. CDR3 sequence (DNA): TGTGCTTTCCCGACAGGGCGGGAGACCCAGTACTTC.

The chain is built from TRBV7-2 and TRBJ2-7; no clear D gene. Trimming took off 3 bases at V and 2 bases at J, with 8 bases between the two ends. The CDR3 contains 13 residues. Germline V gene sequence: CDR1 SGHTA, CDR2 FQGNSA. CDR3 region: CASSLQSTYEQYV. The CDR3 coding sequence is TGTGCCAGCAGCTTGCAGAGCACCTACGAGCAGTACGTC.

This chain connects TRBV6-2 or TRBV6-3 to TRBJ1-1; 10 bases map to TRBD1. Germline V CDR1 and CDR2: MNHEY, SVGEGT. The CDR3 runs to 17 residues. Trimming cost V 6 bases and J 2 bases; bases outside gene matches: 12. CDR3 coding DNA: TGTGCCAGCAGCGACATGACAGGGGGCTTCATCAACACTGAAGCTTTCTTT. As protein: CASSDMTGGFINTEAFF.

This chain connects TRBV7-9 to TRBJ2-1, with 12 positions matching TRBD2. Trimming took 1 base from V and 2 from J; bases not matched to a gene: 3. Per the germline V gene, CDR1 is SEHNR and CDR2 is FQNEAQ (reference sequence). The CDR3 has 17 amino acids. CDR3 amino acids: CASSLVGLAGTYNEQFF. CDR3 bases: TGTGCCAGCAGCTTAGTCGGACTAGCGGGGACCTACAATGAGCAGTTCTTC. The full variable domain, its missing parts supplied by reference TRBV7-9 and TRBJ2-1, is DTGVSQNPRHKITKRGQNVTFRCDPISEHNRLYWYRQTLGQGPEFLTYFQNEAQLEKSRLLSDRFSAERPKGSFSTLEIQRTEQGDSAMYLCASSLVGLAGTYNEQFFGPGTRLTVL.

The CDR3 here is CASSQDEGAPGYGYTF. The CDR3 DNA reads as TGCGCCAGCAGCCAAGATGAGGGGGCGCCGGGGTATGGCTACACCTTC. The gene calls are TRBV4-3 and TRBJ1-2; 7 bases map to TRBD1. The CDR3 is made up of 16 amino acids. CDR1 is LGHNA, CDR2 YSLEER, per germline. The V and J ends lost 0 bases and 5 bases, in that order; junction bases with no gene match: 9.

The sample holds a few counts of this clonotype. V is TRBV5-1 and J is TRBJ2-1; 7 positions match TRBD2. Per germline, CDR1 SGHRS and CDR2 YFSETQ. The V and J ends lost 3 bases and 9 bases, in that order; junction bases with no gene match: 12. This CDR3 has 15 amino acids. The CDR3 spells CASSSVVSGEAEQFF. The CDR3 DNA reads as TGCGCCAGCAGCTCGGTGGTAAGCGGGGAGGCTGAGCAGTTCTTC.

The genes are TRBV5-4 and TRBJ2-7; a weak D match, TRBD2 (5 bases). The V and J ends lost 0 bases and 5 bases respectively, with 9 bases between them. The germline V gene has CDR1 SGHNT and CDR2 YYREEE (reference sequence). The CDR3 covers 13 residues. CDR3: CASSLARRNEQYF. The DNA for the CDR3 is TGTGCCAGCAGCTTGGCCAGGAGGAACGAGCAGTACTTC.

The table lists this clonotype with a few counts. CDR3 amino acids: CASSFAGFTDTQYF. In DNA form, the CDR3 reads TGTGCCAGCAGCTTTGCGGGGTTCACAGATACGCAGTATTTT. The chain uses TRBV7-2 and TRBJ2-3, with D possibly TRBD2 on 6 matching bases. V was trimmed by 3 bases and J by 2 bases, leaving 9 bases between them. Germline CDR1 reads SGHTA; CDR2 reads FQGNSA. CDR3 length equals 14 residues.

This clonotype was observed many times. The chain links TRBV5-1 to TRBJ1-1; TRBD1 might be the D (5 bases). CDR3 length: 14 amino acids. The ends were cut back, 0 bases at V and 0 bases at J, with 6 bases in the middle. The germline gives CDR1 SGHRS, CDR2 YFSETQ. CDR3 sequence: CASSLGGVNTEAFF. CDR3 coding DNA: TGCGCCAGCAGCTTGGGAGGGGTGAACACTGAAGCTTTCTTT.

Comments on this clonotype: One end of the junction does not line up with germline, which may come from a read error. The chain employs TRBV20-1 and TRBJ2-1; 9 bases align to TRBD2. CDR1 is DFQATT and CDR2 is SNEGSKA in the germline V gene (reference sequence). CDR3 length: 16 residues. Written as DNA, the CDR3 is TGCTGTGCTAGAGGTTCTAGCGGGGAGACCTACAATGAGCAGTTCTTC. As protein: CCARGSSGETYNEQFF.

CDR3 sequence (DNA): TGTGCCAGCAGCTTAATGGCGGGGGGTGAGACCCAGTACTTC. Translating gives CASSLMAGGETQYF. The chain employs TRBV7-2 and TRBJ2-5, with 8 bases identical to TRBD2. This CDR3 region has 14 residues. Looked up from germline, CDR1 is SGHTA and CDR2 is FQGNSA. Trimming cost V 2 bases and J 5 bases; bases outside gene matches: 4.

This clonotype was picked up a small number of times. The chain couples TRBV4-1 to TRBJ1-4; no clear D gene. This CDR3 contains 17 residues. From germline, CDR1 is MGHRA and CDR2 YSYEKL. Trimming cost V 0 bases and J 10 bases, with 21 bases left between them. The CDR3 nucleotides are TGCGCCAGCAGCCAAGATTATGAGGCCTTAACCCAGAGAAAACTGTTTTTT. Residues: CASSQDYEALTQRKLFF.

This clonotype was found many times. The gene calls are TRBV5-1 and TRBJ2-7; TRBD1 aligns across 9 bases. Germline assignment: CDR1 SGHRS and CDR2 YFSETQ. The CDR3 has 15 amino acids. J was trimmed by 9 bases and V by 4 bases; bases with no gene match: 14. Here the CDR3 reads CASSLDRGGLGGQYF. The CDR3 DNA reads TGCGCCAGCAGCCTGGACAGGGGAGGCCTTGGGGGGCAGTACTTC.

The V gene is TRBV5-1, the J gene TRBJ2-5, with D perhaps matching TRBD2 (7 bases). Per the germline V gene, CDR1 is SGHRS and CDR2 is YFSETQ. This CDR3 spans 14 amino acids. V lost 4 bases, J lost 2 bases, and 12 bases lay in between. CDR3 protein: CASSSGTRQETQYF. The CDR3 DNA reads as TGCGCCAGCAGCAGCGGGACAAGACAAGAGACCCAGTACTTC.